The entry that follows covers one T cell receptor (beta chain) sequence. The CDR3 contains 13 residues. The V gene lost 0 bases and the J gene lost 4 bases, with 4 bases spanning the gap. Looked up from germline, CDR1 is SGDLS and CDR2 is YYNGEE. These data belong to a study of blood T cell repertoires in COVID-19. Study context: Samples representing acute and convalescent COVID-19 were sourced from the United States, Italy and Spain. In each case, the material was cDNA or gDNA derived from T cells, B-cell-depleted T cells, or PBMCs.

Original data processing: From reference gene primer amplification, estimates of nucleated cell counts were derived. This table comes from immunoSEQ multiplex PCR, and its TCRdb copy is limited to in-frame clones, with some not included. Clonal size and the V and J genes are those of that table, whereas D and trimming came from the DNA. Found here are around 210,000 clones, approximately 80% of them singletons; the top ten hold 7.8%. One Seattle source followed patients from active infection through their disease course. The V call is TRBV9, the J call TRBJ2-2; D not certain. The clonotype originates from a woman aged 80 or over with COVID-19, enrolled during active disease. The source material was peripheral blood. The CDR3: CASSVAITGELFF. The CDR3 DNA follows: TGTGCCAGCAGCGTAGCCATCACCGGGGAGCTGTTTTTT.